This T cell receptor beta chain stems from a study of Graves' ophthalmopathy and Graves' hyperthyroidism (dated by TCRdb to the late 2010s). Concerning the study at large: Peripheral blood was collected at initial diagnosis, prior to any treatment. The independent validation cohort included about 19 hyperthyroidism patients plus 17 patients who later progressed from hyperthyroidism to ophthalmopathy. In over 5 hyperthyroidism patients, the T-cell repertoire of thyroid tissue was compared with the T-cell repertoire of blood. The study used signatures of the TCR beta repertoire to tell Graves' ophthalmopathy apart from Graves' hyperthyroidism and to predict which patients would progress to ophthalmopathy. The approximately 98 discovery patients were randomly divided into training and test sets at a 7:3 ratio. In total, some 140 blood samples were TCR-sequenced: fewer than 50 ophthalmopathy, around 75 hyperthyroidism and around 17 hyperthyroidism-to-ophthalmopathy patients. Once sampling was done, hyperthyroidism patients were given methimazole at a starting dose of 30 mg daily, while ophthalmopathy patients were given high-dose intravenous methylprednisolone. To explore V-J signatures distinguishing ophthalmopathy from hyperthyroidism, a discovery set of roughly 100 patients (roughly 45 ophthalmopathy, some 57 stable hyperthyroidism) was enrolled.

A patient counted as having stable hyperthyroidism if there was no progression to ophthalmopathy within 18 months of follow-up. Hyperthyroidism patients were newly diagnosed, with disease duration under 2 months, and aged 18 to 65 years. Anyone with other autoimmune diseases, uncontrolled infections, pregnancy or lactation was excluded from the study. Clinical symptoms, serum thyroxine, TRAb, thyroid ultrasound and orbital computed tomography were used for diagnosis. Ficoll-Paque density gradient centrifugation was used to isolate PBMCs from around 10 ml of fresh peripheral blood. Trizol reagent was used to extract the total RNA, and its quality was then checked on an Agilent 2100 Bioanalyzer. For repertoire sequencing, the TCR beta CDR3 regions were amplified from RNA transcripts. The first round of RT-PCR was done with HTBI primers and the Qiagen OneStep RT-PCR kit, and was followed by a second round of multiplex PCR, then size selection and purification. Sequencing of the libraries was carried out on an Illumina HiSeq2000 in paired-end mode with 100 bp reads. Turning to the authors' computational methods: SOAPnuke was used to process the reads, removing any read that contained adapters or uncalled bases, had a mean Phred below 15, or lacked an exact match to the constant primer or identifier. COPE v1.2.5 was used to merge high-quality paired reads. Clonotypes were defined as unique nucleotide sequences and were aligned to IMGT TRB V, D and J references using MiTCR v1.1. The analysis was limited to V-J combinations with a frequency above 0.0001, which together covered roughly 99% of the repertoires. For each V-J combination, a TCR clonal expansion and chaos score was defined as the ratio of F50 clonal expansion to chaos observed in the TCRdist matrix. Welch's t-statistics and random forest were used to reduce features to about a dozen V-J combinations, which were fed into a naive Bayes classifier. Thyroid-blood repertoire similarity was quantified with the Morisita-Horn index. The raw public reads went through TCRdb reprocessing: fastp at Q25, MiXCR clone calling, in-frame beta chains kept. Rows are combined by CDR3 protein, so each entry shows the most common genes and DNA. These V and J calls originate from TCRdb's pipeline instead of the authors' own analysis. The sample has hundreds of thousands of distinct CDR3 sequences on record, about 20% of them singletons. The ten top clones hold around 7% of the sample.

At least ten counts were recorded for this clonotype. It lacks a known antigen. It has no much larger one-base neighbor in the sample; base qualities were not kept. Inclusive of the bounding cysteine and phenylalanine, the CDR3 is 16 residues long. The DNA shown is the 48-base CDR3, in frame from base 1. From the germline V gene (reference sequence), CDR1 is DFQATT and CDR2 is SNEGSKA. The V end gives up 6 bases and the J end 1 base, leaving 14 bases in the junction not matched to a gene. Broader findings and caveats from the paper: Most expanded thyroid clonotypes with a frequency above 0.001 also appeared in blood, which suggests that blood repertoires may reflect the immune response in the thyroid. Ophthalmopathy was separated from stable hyperthyroidism by the 13-signature model with about 90% sensitivity and less than 82% specificity in cross-validation and with 80%/75% in the test set. In validation, the model predicted ophthalmopathy progression with about 64% sensitivity and less than 80% specificity; some twelve predicted patients were CT-confirmed with GO in a median of around 6 months. Sample size was not statistically predetermined, and group allocation was not concealed from the investigators.

The sequence was collected from a woman between 18 and 30 years old with stable Graves' hyperthyroidism. Some clones in this sample may be carry-over from other donors' samples. Donor details come from another sample of the same person, matched by shared clones. The sample comprised peripheral blood. The chain is assembled from TRBV20-1 and TRBJ1-1; TRBD1 lines up with 7 middle nucleotides. The bases read TGCAGTGCCAGGGGGGGGCTTCATACCCAGAACACTGAAGCTTTCTTT. It codes for CSARGGLHTQNTEAFF.